Below, 8 T cell receptor beta chains from the same sample are listed, as sequenced in a study of monozygotic twins with inflammatory bowel disease. TCRdb re-called the 5' RACE reads and shows each CDR3 protein once, DNA omitted. The table for this sample gives 200,000 to 250,000 distinct CDR3 sequences. The sequenced sample consisted of blood. The receptor set was obtained from a human donor with ulcerative colitis or Crohn's disease, or a healthy co-twin of an affected twin (not recorded which).

J is TRBJ2-3 and V is TRBV5-1; TCRdb outputs TRBD1, but without DNA this stays unchecked. The CDR3 extends over 18 amino acids. Per the germline V gene, CDR1 is SGHRS and CDR2 is YFSETQ. CDR3 in amino acids: CASSLRSTRQGFSDTQYF.

The rearrangement links TRBV5-1 to TRBJ1-6; checking the TCRdb D call of TRBD1 is not possible without DNA. CDR1 SGHRS and CDR2 YFSETQ come from the germline V gene. CDR3 length: 17 residues. CDR3 sequence: CASNRGGEGRLISPLHF.

The V gene is TRBV9, the J gene TRBJ2-7; TCRdb outputs TRBD2, but without DNA this stays unchecked. Germline loops: CDR1 SGDLS, CDR2 YYNGEE. The CDR3 extends over 17 amino acids. This CDR3 is CASSGAGTSGGLGEQYF.

This chain links TRBV7-8 with TRBJ1-2; TCRdb's D call of TRBD1 is untestable without DNA. The CDR3 runs 15 residues. Germline V gene sequence: CDR1 SGHVS, CDR2 FQNEAQ. CDR3 residues: CASSLVGGSLVGYTF. The full variable domain, completed using reference TRBV7-8 and TRBJ1-2, is GAGVSQSPRYKVAKRGQDVALRCDPISGHVSLFWYQQALGQGPEFLTYFQNEAQLDKSGLPSDRFFAERPEGSVSTLKIQRTQQEDSAVYLCASSLVGGSLVGYTFGSGTRLTVV.

This rearrangement joins TRBV5-1 to TRBJ1-6; TCRdb gives TRBD1 as the D gene, but with no DNA this cannot be confirmed. This CDR3 is built from 17 residues. CDR1 and CDR2 (germline): SGHRS, YFSETQ. This chain's CDR3 is CASSFMGDSSYNSPLHF.

This chain links TRBV9 with TRBJ2-1; the TCRdb call, TRBD2, lacks DNA for checking. Looked up from germline, CDR1 is SGDLS and CDR2 is YYNGEE. This CDR3 region has 15 residues. The CDR3 sequence is CASSTLAGLRNEQFF.

The chain recombines TRBV7-6 with TRBJ2-2; TCRdb's D call, TRBD1, is unchecked because there is no DNA. The CDR3 is 15 residues long. Germline-derived CDR1 and CDR2 are SGHVS and FNYEAQ. The CDR3 spells CASSLAWQGSGELFF.

The chain recombines TRBV5-1 with TRBJ2-1; absent DNA, TCRdb's TRBD2 call cannot be checked. CDR3 size: 13 residues. The germline gives CDR1 SGHRS, CDR2 YFSETQ. The CDR3: CASSLDSGGEQFF.